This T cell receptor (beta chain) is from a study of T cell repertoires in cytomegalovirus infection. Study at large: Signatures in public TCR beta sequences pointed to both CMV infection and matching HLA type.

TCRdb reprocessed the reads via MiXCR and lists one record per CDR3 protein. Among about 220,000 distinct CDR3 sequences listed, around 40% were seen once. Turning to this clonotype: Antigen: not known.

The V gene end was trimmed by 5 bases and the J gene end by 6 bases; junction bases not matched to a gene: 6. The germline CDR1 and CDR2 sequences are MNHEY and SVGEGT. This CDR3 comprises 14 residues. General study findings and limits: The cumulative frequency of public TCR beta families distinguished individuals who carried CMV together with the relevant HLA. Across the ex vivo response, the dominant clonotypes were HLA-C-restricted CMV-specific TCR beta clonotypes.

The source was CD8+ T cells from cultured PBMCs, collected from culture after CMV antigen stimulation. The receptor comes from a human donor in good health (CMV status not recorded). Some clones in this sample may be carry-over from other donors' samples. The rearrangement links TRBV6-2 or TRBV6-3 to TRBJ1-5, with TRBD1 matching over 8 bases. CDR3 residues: CASSHGQGSQPQHF. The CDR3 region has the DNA TGTGCCAGCAGTCACGGACAGGGCAGTCAGCCCCAGCATTTT.